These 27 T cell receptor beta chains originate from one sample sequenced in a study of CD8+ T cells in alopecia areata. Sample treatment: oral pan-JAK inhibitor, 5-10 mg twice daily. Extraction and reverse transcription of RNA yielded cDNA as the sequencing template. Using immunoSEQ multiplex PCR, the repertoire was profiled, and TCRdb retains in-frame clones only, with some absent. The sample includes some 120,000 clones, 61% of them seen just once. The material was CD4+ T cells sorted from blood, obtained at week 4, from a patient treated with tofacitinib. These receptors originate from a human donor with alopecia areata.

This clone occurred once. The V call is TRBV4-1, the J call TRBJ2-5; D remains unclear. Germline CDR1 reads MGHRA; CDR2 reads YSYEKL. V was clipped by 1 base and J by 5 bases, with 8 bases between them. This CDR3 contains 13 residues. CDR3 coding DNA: TGCGCCAGCAGCCAAGTACGCGAGGAGACCCAGTACTTC. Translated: CASSQVREETQYF.

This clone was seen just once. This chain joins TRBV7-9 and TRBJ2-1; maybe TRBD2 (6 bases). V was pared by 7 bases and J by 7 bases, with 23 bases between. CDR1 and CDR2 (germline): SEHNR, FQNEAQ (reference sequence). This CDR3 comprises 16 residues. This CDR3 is CASTSSGGRGGNEQFF. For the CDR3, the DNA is TGTGCCAGCACCAGTAGCGGAGGGAGAGGCGGAAATGAGCAGTTCTTC.

The CDR3 DNA is TGCGCCAGCAGCGAAAGACTAGCGGGGGGCAACGAGCAGTACTTC. Protein: CASSERLAGGNEQYF. J is TRBJ2-7 and V is TRBV5-1; 13 bases map to TRBD2. CDR1 SGHRS and CDR2 YFSETQ come from the germline V gene. Trimming removed 4 bases from V and 5 bases from J; junction bases left unmatched: 6. The CDR3 loop spans 15 amino acids.

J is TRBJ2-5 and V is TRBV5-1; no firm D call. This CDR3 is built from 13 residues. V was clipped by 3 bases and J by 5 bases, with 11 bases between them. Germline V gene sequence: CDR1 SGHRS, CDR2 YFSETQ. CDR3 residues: CASSSPNKETQYF. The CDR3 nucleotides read TGCGCCAGCAGCTCCCCTAACAAGGAGACCCAGTACTTC.

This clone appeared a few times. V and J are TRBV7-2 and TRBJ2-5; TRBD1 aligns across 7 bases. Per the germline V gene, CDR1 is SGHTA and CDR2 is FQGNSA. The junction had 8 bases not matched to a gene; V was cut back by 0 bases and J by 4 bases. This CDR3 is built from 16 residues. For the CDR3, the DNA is TGTGCCAGCAGCTTAGCAGGGGGCGCCTTCCTAGAGACCCAGTACTTC. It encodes CASSLAGGAFLETQYF.

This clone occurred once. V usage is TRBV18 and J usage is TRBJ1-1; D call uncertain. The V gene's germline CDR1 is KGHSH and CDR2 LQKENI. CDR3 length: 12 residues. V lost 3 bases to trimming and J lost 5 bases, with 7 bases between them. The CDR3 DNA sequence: TGTGCCAGCTCACCTCTAGGGACTGAAGCTTTCTTT. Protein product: CASSPLGTEAFF. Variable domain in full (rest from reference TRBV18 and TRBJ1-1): NAGVMQNPRHLVRRRGQEARLRCSPMKGHSHVYWYRQLPEEGLKFMVYLQKENIIDESGMPKERFSAEFPKEGPSILRIQQVVRGDSAAYFCASSPLGTEAFFGQGTRLTVV.

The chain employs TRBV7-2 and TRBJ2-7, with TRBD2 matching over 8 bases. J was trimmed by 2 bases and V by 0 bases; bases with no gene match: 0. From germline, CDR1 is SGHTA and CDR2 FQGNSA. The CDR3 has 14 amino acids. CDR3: CASSLAGGAYEQYF. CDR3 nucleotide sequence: TGTGCCAGCAGCTTAGCCGGGGGGGCCTACGAGCAGTACTTC.

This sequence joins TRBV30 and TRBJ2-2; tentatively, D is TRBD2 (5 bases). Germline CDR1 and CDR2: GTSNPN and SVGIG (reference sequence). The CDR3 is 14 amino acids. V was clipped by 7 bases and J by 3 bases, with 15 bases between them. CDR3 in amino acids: CASEREYDTGELFF. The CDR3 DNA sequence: TGTGCCTCGGAAAGGGAGTACGACACCGGGGAGCTGTTTTTT.

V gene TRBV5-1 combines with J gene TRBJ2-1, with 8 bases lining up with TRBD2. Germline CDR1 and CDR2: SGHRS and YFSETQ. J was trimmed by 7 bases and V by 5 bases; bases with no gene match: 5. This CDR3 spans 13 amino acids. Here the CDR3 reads CASRPGGENEQFF. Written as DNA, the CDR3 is TGCGCCAGCAGGCCGGGAGGGGAAAATGAGCAGTTCTTC.

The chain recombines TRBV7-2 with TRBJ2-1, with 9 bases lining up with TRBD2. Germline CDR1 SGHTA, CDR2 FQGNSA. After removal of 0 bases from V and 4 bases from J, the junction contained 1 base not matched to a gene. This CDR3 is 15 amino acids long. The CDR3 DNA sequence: TGTGCCAGCAGCTTAGCTAGCGGGAGATACAATGAGCAGTTCTTC. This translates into CASSLASGRYNEQFF.

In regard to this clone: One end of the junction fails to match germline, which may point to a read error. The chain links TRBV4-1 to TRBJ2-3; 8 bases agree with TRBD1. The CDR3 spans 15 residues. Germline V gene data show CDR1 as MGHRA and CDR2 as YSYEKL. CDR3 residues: CASSFETGGTDTQYF. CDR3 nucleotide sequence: TGTGCCAGCAGTTTCGAGACAGGGGGCACAGATACGCAGTATTTT.

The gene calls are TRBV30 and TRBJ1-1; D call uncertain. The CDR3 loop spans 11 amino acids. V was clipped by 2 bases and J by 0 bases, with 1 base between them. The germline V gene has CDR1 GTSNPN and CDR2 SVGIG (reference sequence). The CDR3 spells CAWSLNTEAFF. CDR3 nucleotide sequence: TGTGCCTGGAGTTTGAACACTGAAGCTTTCTTT. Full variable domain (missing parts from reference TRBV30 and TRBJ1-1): SQTIHQWPATLVQPVGSPLSLECTVEGTSNPNLYWYRQAAGRGLQLLFYSVGIGQISSEVPQNLSASRPQDRQFILSSKKLLLSDSGFYLCAWSLNTEAFFGQGTRLTVV.

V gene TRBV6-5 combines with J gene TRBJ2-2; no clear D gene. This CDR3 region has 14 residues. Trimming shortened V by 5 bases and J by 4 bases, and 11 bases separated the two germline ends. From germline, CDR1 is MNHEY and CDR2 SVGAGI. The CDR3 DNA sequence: TGTGCCAGCAGTCGAGACTTGTCCACCGGGGAGCTGTTTTTT. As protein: CASSRDLSTGELFF.

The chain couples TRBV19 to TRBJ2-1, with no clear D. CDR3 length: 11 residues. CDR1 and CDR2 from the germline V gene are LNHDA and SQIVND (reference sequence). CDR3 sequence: CATSTFNEQFF. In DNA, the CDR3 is TGTGCAACGTCGACCTTTAATGAGCAGTTCTTC. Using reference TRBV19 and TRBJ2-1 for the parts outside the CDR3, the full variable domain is DGGITQSPKYLFRKEGQNVTLSCEQNLNHDAMYWYRQDPGQGLRLIYYSQIVNDFQKGDIAEGYSVSREKKESFPLTVTSAQKNPTAFYLCATSTFNEQFFGPGTRLTVL.

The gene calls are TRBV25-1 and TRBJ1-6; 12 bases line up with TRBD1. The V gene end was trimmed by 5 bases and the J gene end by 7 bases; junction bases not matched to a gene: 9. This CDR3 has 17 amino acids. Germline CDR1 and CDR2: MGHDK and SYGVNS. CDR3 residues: CASSKGQGAGGNSPLHF. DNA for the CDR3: TGTGCCAGCAGTAAGGGACAGGGGGCGGGGGGGAATTCACCCCTCCACTTT. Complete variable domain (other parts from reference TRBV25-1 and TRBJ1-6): EADIYQTPRYLVIGTGKKITLECSQTMGHDKMYWYQQDPGMELHLIHYSYGVNSTEKGDLSSESTVSRIRTEHFPLTLESARPSHTSQYLCASSKGQGAGGNSPLHFGNGTRLTVT.

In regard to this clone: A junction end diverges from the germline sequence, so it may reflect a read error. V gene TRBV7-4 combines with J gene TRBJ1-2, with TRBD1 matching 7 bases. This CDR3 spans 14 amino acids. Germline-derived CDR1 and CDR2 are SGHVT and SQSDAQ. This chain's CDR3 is CASSIQGSYYAYTF. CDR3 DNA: TGTGCCAGCAGCATACAGGGGTCATACTATGCCTACACCTTC.

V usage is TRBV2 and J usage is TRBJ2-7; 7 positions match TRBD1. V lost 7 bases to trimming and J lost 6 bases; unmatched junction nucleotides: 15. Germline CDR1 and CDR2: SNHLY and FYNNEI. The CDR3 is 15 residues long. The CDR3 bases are TGTGCCAGCAACATCGGGACAGCTGTCGTTGGCGAGCAGTACTTC. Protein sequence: CASNIGTAVVGEQYF.

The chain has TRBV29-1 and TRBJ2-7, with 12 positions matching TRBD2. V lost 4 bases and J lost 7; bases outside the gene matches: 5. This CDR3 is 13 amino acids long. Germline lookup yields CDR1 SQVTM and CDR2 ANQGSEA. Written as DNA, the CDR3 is TGCAGCGTTGGCAGACTAGCGGGAGAGGAGCAGTACTTC. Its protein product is CSVGRLAGEEQYF.

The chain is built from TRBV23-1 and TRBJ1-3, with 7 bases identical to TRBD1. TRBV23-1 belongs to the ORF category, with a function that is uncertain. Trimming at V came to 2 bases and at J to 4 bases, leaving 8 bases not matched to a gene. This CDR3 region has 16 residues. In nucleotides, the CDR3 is TGCGCCAGCAGTCAACTAACACAGGGGATAGGAAACACCATATATTTT. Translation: CASSQLTQGIGNTIYF.

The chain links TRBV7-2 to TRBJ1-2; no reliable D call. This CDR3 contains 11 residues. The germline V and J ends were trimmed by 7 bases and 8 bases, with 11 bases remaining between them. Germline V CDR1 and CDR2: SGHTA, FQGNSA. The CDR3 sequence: CASTLSGGYTF. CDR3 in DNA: TGTGCCAGCACCCTGTCGGGGGGCTACACCTTC.

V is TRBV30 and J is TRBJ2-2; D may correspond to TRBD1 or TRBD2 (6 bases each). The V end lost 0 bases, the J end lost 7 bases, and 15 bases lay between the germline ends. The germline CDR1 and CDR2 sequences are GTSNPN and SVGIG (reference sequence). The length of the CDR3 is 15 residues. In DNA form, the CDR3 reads TGTGCCTGGAGTGTAAGGCCGGGGGCCCTCGGGGAGCTGTTTTTT. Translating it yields CAWSVRPGALGELFF.

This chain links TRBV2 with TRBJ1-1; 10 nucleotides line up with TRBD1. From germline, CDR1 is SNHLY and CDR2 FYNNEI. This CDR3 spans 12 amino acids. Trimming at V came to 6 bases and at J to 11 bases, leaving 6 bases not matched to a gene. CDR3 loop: CASRVGQGMAFF. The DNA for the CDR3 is TGTGCCAGCAGGGTGGGACAGGGGATGGCTTTCTTT.

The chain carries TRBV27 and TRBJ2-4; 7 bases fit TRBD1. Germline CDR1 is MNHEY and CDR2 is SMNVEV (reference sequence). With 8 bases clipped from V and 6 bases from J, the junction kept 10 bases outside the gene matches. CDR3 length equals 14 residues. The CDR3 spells CASRTGPDGNIQYF. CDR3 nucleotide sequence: TGTGCCAGCCGGACAGGACCTGATGGAAACATTCAGTACTTC.

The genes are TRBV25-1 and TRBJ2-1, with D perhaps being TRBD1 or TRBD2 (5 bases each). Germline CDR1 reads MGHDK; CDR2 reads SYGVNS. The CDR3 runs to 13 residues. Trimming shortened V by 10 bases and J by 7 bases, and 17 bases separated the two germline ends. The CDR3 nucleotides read TGTGCCACCCGCAGGGAGTTATGGAATGAGCAGTTCTTC. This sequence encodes CATRRELWNEQFF.

The CDR3 spells CASSQVYRERKGGRETQYF. CDR3 DNA sequence: TGCGCCAGCAGCCAAGTATACCGGGAACGAAAGGGTGGTCGAGAGACCCAGTACTTC. This sequence joins TRBV4-1 and TRBJ2-5; D might be TRBD2 (5 bases). The CDR3 loop spans 19 amino acids. Germline CDR1 reads MGHRA; CDR2 reads YSYEKL. V gave up 1 base and J gave up 4 bases, with 25 bases separating them.

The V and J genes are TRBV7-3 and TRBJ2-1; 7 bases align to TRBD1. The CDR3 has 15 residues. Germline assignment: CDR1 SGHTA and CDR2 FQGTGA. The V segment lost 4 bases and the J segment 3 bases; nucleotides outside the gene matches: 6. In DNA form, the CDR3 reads TGTGCCAGCAGCTCCCGCAGGGGGAACTACAATGAGCAGTTCTTC. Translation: CASSSRRGNYNEQFF.

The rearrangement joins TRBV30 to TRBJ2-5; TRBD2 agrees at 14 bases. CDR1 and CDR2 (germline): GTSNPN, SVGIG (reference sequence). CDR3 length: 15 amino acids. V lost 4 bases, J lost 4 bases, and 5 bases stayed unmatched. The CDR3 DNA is TGTGCCTGGATCGGGACTAGCGGGAGTATAGAGACCCAGTACTTC. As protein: CAWIGTSGSIETQYF. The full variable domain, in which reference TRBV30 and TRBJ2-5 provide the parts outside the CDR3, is SQTIHQWPATLVQPVGSPLSLECTVEGTSNPNLYWYRQAAGRGLQLLFYSVGIGQISSEVPQNLSASRPQDRQFILSSKKLLLSDSGFYLCAWIGTSGSIETQYFGPGTRLLVL.